Following are 27 T cell receptor beta chains from one sample sequenced in a study of blood T cell repertoires in COVID-19. Clones were sequenced by immunoSEQ multiplex PCR, and TCRdb holds only the in-frame ones, with some missing. Among about 230,000 clones listed, roughly 90% were seen once. The sequencing sample was made of peripheral blood. The receptors shown here come from a woman aged 55-75 years with acute or convalescent COVID-19.

The rearrangement joins TRBV11-2 to TRBJ2-3, with D possibly being TRBD1 (7 bases). V dropped 6 bases and J dropped 9 bases, with 22 bases sitting between them. The germline CDR1 and CDR2 sequences are SGHAT and FQNNGV. The CDR3 covers 15 residues. CDR3 in amino acids: CASRTQGEVKETQYF. The DNA for the CDR3 is TGTGCCAGCAGAACGCAGGGGGAGGTGAAGGAAACGCAGTATTTT.

This CDR3 reads CASSPPQARHGTQYF. The CDR3 bases are TGTGCCAGCTCACCACCACAGGCACGTCATGGGACCCAGTACTTC. The chain has TRBV18 and TRBJ2-5; maybe TRBD1 (5 bases). The germline V and J ends were trimmed by 0 bases and 7 bases, with 15 bases remaining between them. The germline V gene has CDR1 KGHSH and CDR2 LQKENI. The CDR3 runs to 15 residues.

This chain joins TRBV9 and TRBJ2-3, with TRBD2 matching over 13 bases. V trimming: 4 bases; J trimming: 4 bases; junction bases outside the gene matches: 6. CDR1 and CDR2 from the germline V gene are SGDLS and YYNGEE. The CDR3 runs 16 residues. CDR3: CASSTGTSGVSDTQYF. CDR3 bases: TGTGCCAGCAGCACCGGGACTAGCGGGGTTTCAGATACGCAGTATTTT.

V usage is TRBV3-1 (or the pseudogene TRBV3-2) and J usage is TRBJ2-1; 14 nucleotides align to TRBD2. The length of the CDR3 is 16 residues. V shed 5 bases, J shed 7 bases, and the junction held 7 bases outside the gene matches. CDR1 is LGHDT and CDR2 is YNNKEL in the germline V gene (reference sequence). The CDR3: CASSLRTSGGRNEQFF. The CDR3 region has the DNA TGTGCCAGCAGCTTAAGGACTAGCGGGGGGAGAAATGAGCAGTTCTTC.

DNA for the CDR3: TGTGCCAGCAGTTCCCCCACTAGCGGGAGCGGGGAGCTGTTTTTT. Translating gives CASSSPTSGSGELFF. The J gene is TRBJ2-2, the V gene TRBV6-5; 11 positions match TRBD2. Germline-derived CDR1 and CDR2 are MNHEY and SVGAGI. This CDR3 region has 15 residues. The J segment lost 7 bases and the V segment lost 4 bases, leaving 5 bases of the junction unmatched.

Only one count was recorded for this clone. V is TRBV30 and J is TRBJ1-1; D unclear. The ends were cut back, 3 bases at V and 6 bases at J, with 14 bases in the middle. Germline lookup yields CDR1 GTSNPN and CDR2 SVGIG (reference sequence). This CDR3 has 13 residues. CDR3 protein: CAWREGLPAEAFF. The CDR3 DNA sequence: TGTGCCTGGAGAGAGGGCCTCCCTGCTGAAGCTTTCTTT.

V usage is TRBV9 and J usage is TRBJ1-5, with 8 bases lining up with TRBD1. Germline CDR1 reads SGDLS; CDR2 reads YYNGEE. The CDR3 covers 15 residues. V shed 1 base and J 6 bases; nucleotides not matched to a gene: 6. The DNA of the CDR3 is TGTGCCAGCAGCGTACAGGACAGGGTAGGTCAGCCCCAGCATTTT. Residues: CASSVQDRVGQPQHF.

The chain has TRBV5-1 and TRBJ1-2, with 9 bases aligning to TRBD1. Germline V lookup: CDR1 SGHRS, CDR2 YFSETQ. The length of the CDR3 is 16 residues. Trimming cost V 0 bases and J 5 bases; bases outside gene matches: 8. Here the CDR3 DNA reads TGCGCCAGCAGCTTGGGGGGACAGGGCGTAGTATATGGCTACACCTTC. This gives the protein CASSLGGQGVVYGYTF.

This CDR3 is CASSPLLGTREAFF. The CDR3 bases are TGCGCCAGCAGCCCTCTTCTGGGGACTCGTGAAGCTTTCTTT. This chain joins TRBV5-1 and TRBJ1-1; tentative D call: TRBD1 (5 bases). V dropped 4 bases and J dropped 7 bases, with 17 bases sitting between them. The CDR3 is made up of 14 amino acids. The germline CDR1 and CDR2 sequences are SGHRS and YFSETQ.

The chain links TRBV4-3 to TRBJ2-3, with D possibly TRBD1 on 5 matching bases. Germline values: CDR1 LGHNA, CDR2 YSLEER. The V and J ends lost 1 base and 0 bases respectively, with 8 bases between them. The CDR3 runs to 15 residues. CDR3 sequence reads: CASSQGQLSTDTQYF. Here the CDR3 DNA reads TGCGCCAGCAGCCAAGGACAGCTTAGCACAGATACGCAGTATTTT.

The chain employs TRBV18 and TRBJ2-3, with 7 bases fitting TRBD2. CDR1 KGHSH and CDR2 LQKENI come from the germline V gene. After removal of 4 bases from V and 3 bases from J, the junction contained 7 bases not matched to a gene. There are 15 residues in the CDR3. For the CDR3, the DNA is TGTGCCAGCTCACGGCGGGAGCGTATGACAGATACGCAGTATTTT. The encoded protein is CASSRRERMTDTQYF.

A single count supports this clone. The V and J genes are TRBV7-2 and TRBJ2-5, with D uncertain. The CDR3 length is 11 residues. CDR1 is SGHTA, CDR2 FQGNSA, per germline. V was pared by 5 bases and J by 2 bases, with 3 bases between. The DNA of the CDR3 is TGTGCCAGCAGCCCGCAAGAGACCCAGTACTTC. Protein: CASSPQETQYF.

The CDR3 sequence is CASSMGSGYGYTF. In DNA, the CDR3 is TGTGCCAGTAGTATGGGCTCAGGCTATGGCTACACCTTC. V usage is TRBV19 and J usage is TRBJ1-2; D unclear. V lost 3 bases and J lost 4, with 9 bases in between. This CDR3 region has 13 residues. Germline V CDR1 and CDR2: LNHDA, SQIVND (reference sequence).

The count of this clone is one. The chain couples TRBV30 to TRBJ1-3, with 7 bases identical to TRBD1. The CDR3 sequence is 13 residues long. The V gene end was trimmed by 3 bases and the J gene end by 6 bases; junction bases not matched to a gene: 5. Germline values: CDR1 GTSNPN, CDR2 SVGIG (reference sequence). Written as DNA, the CDR3 is TGTGCCTGGAGGAAACAGGGGCTAAACACCATATATTTT. It codes for CAWRKQGLNTIYF. Variable domain in full (rest from reference TRBV30 and TRBJ1-3): SQTIHQWPATLVQPVGSPLSLECTVEGTSNPNLYWYRQAAGRGLQLLFYSVGIGQISSEVPQNLSASRPQDRQFILSSKKLLLSDSGFYLCAWRKQGLNTIYFGEGSWLTVV.

The V call is TRBV4-3, the J call TRBJ1-2; D gene uncertain. In germline, CDR1 is LGHNA, CDR2 YSLEER. The CDR3 length is 12 residues. The V gene lost 0 bases and the J gene lost 8 bases, with 7 bases spanning the gap. The CDR3 nucleotides read TGCGCCAGCAGCCAAGATGGGCGCGGCTACACCTTC. Protein: CASSQDGRGYTF.

This clone was seen once. This sequence joins TRBV3-1 (or the pseudogene TRBV3-2) and TRBJ1-2; TRBD1 might be the D (6 bases). Trimming took off 1 base at V and 8 bases at J, with 11 bases between the two ends. Germline V lookup: CDR1 LGHDT, CDR2 YNNKEL (reference sequence). The length of the CDR3 is 13 residues. This CDR3 reads CASSQGGGLGYTF. The CDR3 DNA follows: TGTGCCAGCAGCCAAGGGGGGGGCTTAGGCTACACCTTC.

The genes are TRBV21-1 and TRBJ1-5; the table names TRBD1, a call not compared with the DNA. TRBV21-1 represents a pseudogene. This CDR3 is built from 17 residues. CDR3 region: CASSRLHRGRADQPQHF. CDR3 bases: TGTGCCAGCAGCAGGTTACATCGCGGCAGGGCCGATCAGCCCCAGCATTTC.

For this clone: The same CDR3 also results from other DNA sequences found in this sample. This chain links TRBV19 with TRBJ1-1; D not certain. The CDR3 sequence is 12 residues long. Germline V CDR1 and CDR2: LNHDA, SQIVND (reference sequence). V was pared by 3 bases and J by 4 bases, with 6 bases between. Here the CDR3 reads CASSIGLTEAFF. The CDR3, as DNA: TGTGCCAGTAGTATCGGTCTCACTGAAGCTTTCTTT.

This chain joins TRBV7-8 and TRBJ1-2; a possible D gene is TRBD1 (6 bases). V lost 0 bases and J 6 bases, leaving 14 bases between the germline ends. The germline V gene encodes CDR1 SGHVS and CDR2 FQNEAQ. This CDR3 is 15 amino acids long. CDR3 sequence reads: CASSLAGTGSNGYTF. CDR3 sequence (DNA): TGTGCCAGCAGCTTAGCGGGAACAGGGTCGAATGGCTACACCTTC. Based on the CDR3 plus reference TRBV7-8 and TRBJ1-2, the full variable domain is GAGVSQSPRYKVAKRGQDVALRCDPISGHVSLFWYQQALGQGPEFLTYFQNEAQLDKSGLPSDRFFAERPEGSVSTLKIQRTQQEDSAVYLCASSLAGTGSNGYTFGSGTRLTVV.

CDR3 sequence: CASTVEPGQKYEKLFF. CDR3 nucleotides: TGCGCCAGCACTGTAGAACCGGGACAGAAATATGAAAAACTGTTTTTT. J is TRBJ1-4 and V is TRBV10-1; 7 positions match TRBD1. Per germline, CDR1 WNHNN and CDR2 SYGVQD (reference sequence). Trimming took 7 bases from V and 6 from J; bases not matched to a gene: 14. The CDR3 length is 16 residues.

V and J are TRBV19 and TRBJ1-1; D is possibly TRBD1 (6 bases). There are 13 residues in the CDR3. CDR1 is LNHDA, CDR2 SQIVND, per germline (reference sequence). Deletions cut 7 bases from V and 0 bases from J, with 9 bases between. The CDR3: CASNWDMNTEAFF. The CDR3 DNA is TGTGCCAGTAATTGGGACATGAACACTGAAGCTTTCTTT.

This chain joins TRBV30 and TRBJ2-7; 13 bases map to TRBD2. CDR1 GTSNPN and CDR2 SVGIG come from the germline V gene (reference sequence). The CDR3 sequence is 15 residues long. Trimming removed 2 bases from V and 6 bases from J; junction bases left unmatched: 7. This CDR3 reads CAWSNGLAGVIEQYF. CDR3 coding DNA: TGTGCCTGGAGTAACGGACTAGCGGGAGTAATCGAGCAGTACTTC.

The gene calls are TRBV7-6 and TRBJ2-1; 14 bases are a match to TRBD2. J lost 4 bases, V lost 2 bases, and 7 bases had no gene match. The CDR3 is 18 residues long. The germline V gene has CDR1 SGHVS and CDR2 FNYEAQ. The CDR3 sequence is CASSLRLAGGTGYNEQFF. In nucleotides, the CDR3 is TGTGCCAGCAGCTTACGACTAGCGGGAGGGACGGGGTACAATGAGCAGTTCTTC.

This rearrangement joins TRBV9 to TRBJ2-7, with a possible D match to TRBD2 (8 bases). This CDR3 contains 15 residues. Trimming cost V 3 bases and J 6 bases, with 19 bases left between them. Germline loops: CDR1 SGDLS, CDR2 YYNGEE. The CDR3 sequence: CASSAGGGAGAEQYF. In DNA, the CDR3 is TGTGCCAGCAGCGCAGGGGGGGGAGCGGGAGCCGAGCAGTACTTC. The full variable domain, completed using reference TRBV9 and TRBJ2-7, is DSGVTQTPKHLITATGQRVTLRCSPRSGDLSVYWYQQSLDQGLQFLIQYYNGEERAKGNILERFSAQQFPDLHSELNLSSLELGDSALYFCASSAGGGAGAEQYFGPGTRLTVT.

The genes are TRBV14 and TRBJ2-5, with 8 positions matching TRBD2. Trimming cost V 0 bases and J 4 bases; bases outside gene matches: 10. Germline CDR1 and CDR2: SGHDN and FVKESK. CDR3 length: 17 residues. The CDR3 spells CASSQDFGGGLAETQYF. CDR3 nucleotide sequence: TGTGCCAGCAGCCAAGATTTCGGCGGGGGGCTGGCAGAGACCCAGTACTTC.

This clone was seen once. CDR3 in amino acids: CASRTSGGNNEQFF. The CDR3 nucleotides are TGCGCCAGCCGAACTAGCGGGGGGAACAATGAGCAGTTCTTC. This sequence joins TRBV10-2 and TRBJ2-1, with 12 bases identical to TRBD2. Germline values: CDR1 WSHSY, CDR2 SAAADI. The CDR3 is 14 amino acids. V shed 8 bases, J shed 5 bases, and the junction held 4 bases outside the gene matches.

The chain joins TRBV5-4 to TRBJ2-5; 11 bases fit TRBD2. The CDR3 loop spans 15 amino acids. The J segment lost 5 bases and the V segment lost 4 bases, leaving 7 bases of the junction unmatched. CDR1 SGHNT and CDR2 YYREEE come from the germline V gene (reference sequence). CDR3 coding DNA: TGTGCCAGCAGCCGTAGCGGGGGGGCGAAGGAGACCCAGTACTTC. Its translation is CASSRSGGAKETQYF.